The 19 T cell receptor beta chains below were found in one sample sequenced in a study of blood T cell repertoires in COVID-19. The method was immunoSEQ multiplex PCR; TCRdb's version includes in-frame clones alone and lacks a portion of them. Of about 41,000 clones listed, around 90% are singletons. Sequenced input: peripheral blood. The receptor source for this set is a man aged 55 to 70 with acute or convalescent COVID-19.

CDR3 DNA sequence: TGTGCCAGTAGTATAGACCGGACAGGGATGAACACTGAAGCTTTCTTT. This codes for CASSIDRTGMNTEAFF. This rearrangement joins TRBV19 to TRBJ1-1, with 8 bases fitting TRBD1. CDR3 length: 16 residues. Germline lookup yields CDR1 LNHDA and CDR2 SQIVND (reference sequence). The junction had 3 bases not matched to a gene; V was cut back by 0 bases and J by 0 bases.

CDR3 sequence (DNA): TGTGCCAGCAGCCACCTTCCCCGACAGGGGGCTGGAGAAAAACTGTTTTTT. It specifies CASSHLPRQGAGEKLFF. This chain uses TRBV5-8 with TRBJ1-4; TRBD1 matches at 10 bases. The CDR3 totals 17 residues. With V trimmed by 4 bases and J by 8 bases, 14 bases remained unmatched. Germline CDR1 and CDR2: SGHTS and YDEGEE. Full variable domain (remainder filled in from reference TRBV5-8 and TRBJ1-4): EAGVTQSPTHLIKTRGQQATLRCSPISGHTSVYWYQQALGLGLQFLLWYDEGEERNRGNFPPRFSGRQFPNYSSELNVNALELEDSALYLCASSHLPRQGAGEKLFFGSGTQLSVL.

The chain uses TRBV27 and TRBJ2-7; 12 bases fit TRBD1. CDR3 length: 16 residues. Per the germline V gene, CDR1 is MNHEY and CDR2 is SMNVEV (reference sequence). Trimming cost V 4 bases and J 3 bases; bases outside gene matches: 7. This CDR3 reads CASSSSGTGGGYEQYF. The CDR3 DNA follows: TGTGCCAGCAGTTCCTCCGGGACAGGGGGCGGCTACGAGCAGTACTTC.

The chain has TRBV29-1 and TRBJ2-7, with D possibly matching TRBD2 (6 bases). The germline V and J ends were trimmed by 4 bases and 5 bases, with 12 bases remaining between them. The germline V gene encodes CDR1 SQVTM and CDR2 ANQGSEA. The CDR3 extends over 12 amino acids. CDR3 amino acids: CSVAVAGNEQYF. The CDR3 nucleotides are TGCAGCGTTGCGGTCGCGGGAAACGAGCAGTACTTC.

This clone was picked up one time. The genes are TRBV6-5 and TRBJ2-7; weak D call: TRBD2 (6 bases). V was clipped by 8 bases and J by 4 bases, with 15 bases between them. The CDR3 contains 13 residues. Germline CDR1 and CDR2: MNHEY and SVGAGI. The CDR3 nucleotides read TGTGCCAGCGGCATCGCGGGGCCGTACGAGCAGTACTTC. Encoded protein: CASGIAGPYEQYF.

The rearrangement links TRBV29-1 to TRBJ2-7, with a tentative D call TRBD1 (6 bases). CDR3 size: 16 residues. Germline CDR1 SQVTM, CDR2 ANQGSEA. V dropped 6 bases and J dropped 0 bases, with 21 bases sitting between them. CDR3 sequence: CSVHLQDSRSSYEQYF. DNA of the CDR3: TGCAGCGTCCACTTACAGGACAGCAGGAGCTCCTACGAGCAGTACTTC.

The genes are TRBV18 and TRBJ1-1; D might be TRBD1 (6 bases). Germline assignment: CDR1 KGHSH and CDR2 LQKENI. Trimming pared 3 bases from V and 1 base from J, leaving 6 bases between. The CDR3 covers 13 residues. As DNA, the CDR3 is TGTGCCAGCTCACCGGGACAGAACACTGAAGCTTTCTTT. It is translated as CASSPGQNTEAFF.

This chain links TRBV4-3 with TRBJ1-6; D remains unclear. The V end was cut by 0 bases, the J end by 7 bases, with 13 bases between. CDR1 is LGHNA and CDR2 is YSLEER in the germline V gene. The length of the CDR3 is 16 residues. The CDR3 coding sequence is TGCGCCAGCAGCCAAGATCGTTCAGGCTGGAATTCACCCCTCCACTTT. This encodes CASSQDRSGWNSPLHF.

The CDR3 here is CASTSDQPQHF. CDR3 sequence (DNA): TGTGCCAGCACCTCCGATCAGCCCCAGCATTTT. This sequence joins TRBV6-5 and TRBJ1-5; no definite D call. Germline CDR1 is MNHEY and CDR2 is SVGAGI. The CDR3 sequence is 11 residues long. The ends were cut back, 7 bases at V and 5 bases at J, with 6 bases in the middle.

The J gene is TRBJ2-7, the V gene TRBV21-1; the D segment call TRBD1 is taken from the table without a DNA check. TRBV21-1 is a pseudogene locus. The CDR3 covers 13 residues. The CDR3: CASRWTDSYEQYF. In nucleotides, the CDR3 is TGTGCCAGCAGATGGACAGACTCCTACGAGCAGTACTTC.

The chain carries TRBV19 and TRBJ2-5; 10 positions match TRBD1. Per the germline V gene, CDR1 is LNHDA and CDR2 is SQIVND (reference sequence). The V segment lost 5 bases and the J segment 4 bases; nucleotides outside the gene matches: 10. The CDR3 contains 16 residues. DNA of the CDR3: TGTGCCAGTAGTCTCTACTCGGGACAGGGGAGAGAGACCCAGTACTTC. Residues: CASSLYSGQGRETQYF.

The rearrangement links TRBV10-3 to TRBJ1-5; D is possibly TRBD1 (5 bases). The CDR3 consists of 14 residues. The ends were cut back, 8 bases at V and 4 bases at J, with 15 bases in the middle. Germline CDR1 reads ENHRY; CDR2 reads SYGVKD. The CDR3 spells CAIGREERNQPQHF. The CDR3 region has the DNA TGTGCCATCGGCAGGGAGGAGAGGAATCAGCCCCAGCATTTT.

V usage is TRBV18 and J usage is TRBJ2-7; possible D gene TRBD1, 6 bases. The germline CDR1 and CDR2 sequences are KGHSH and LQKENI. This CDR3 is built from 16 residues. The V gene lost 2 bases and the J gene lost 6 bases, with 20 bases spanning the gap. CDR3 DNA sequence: TGTGCCAGCTCACCAAATAGGGGGACGGGGCTTGGCGAGCAGTACTTC. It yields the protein CASSPNRGTGLGEQYF. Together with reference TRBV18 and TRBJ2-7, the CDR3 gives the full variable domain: NAGVMQNPRHLVRRRGQEARLRCSPMKGHSHVYWYRQLPEEGLKFMVYLQKENIIDESGMPKERFSAEFPKEGPSILRIQQVVRGDSAAYFCASSPNRGTGLGEQYFGPGTRLTVT.

The CDR3 sequence is CASSKDPTGDNEKLFF. The CDR3 coding sequence is TGTGCCAGCAGCAAAGACCCCACAGGGGACAATGAAAAACTGTTTTTT. The chain combines TRBV21-1 with TRBJ1-4; the table's TRBD1 call for D was not verified on the DNA. TRBV21-1 is a recognized pseudogene. The CDR3 length is 16 residues.

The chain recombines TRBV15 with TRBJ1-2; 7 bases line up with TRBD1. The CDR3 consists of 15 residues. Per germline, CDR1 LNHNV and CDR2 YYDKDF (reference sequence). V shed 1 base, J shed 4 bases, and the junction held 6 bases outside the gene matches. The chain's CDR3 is CATSRGGGIGYGYTF. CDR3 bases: TGTGCCACCAGCAGAGGAGGGGGCATAGGCTATGGCTACACCTTC.

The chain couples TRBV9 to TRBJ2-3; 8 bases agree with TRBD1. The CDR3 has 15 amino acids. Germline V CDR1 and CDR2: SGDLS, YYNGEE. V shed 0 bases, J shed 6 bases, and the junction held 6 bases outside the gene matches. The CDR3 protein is CASSVALQGEDTQYF. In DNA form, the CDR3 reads TGTGCCAGCAGCGTAGCTTTACAGGGGGAGGATACGCAGTATTTT.

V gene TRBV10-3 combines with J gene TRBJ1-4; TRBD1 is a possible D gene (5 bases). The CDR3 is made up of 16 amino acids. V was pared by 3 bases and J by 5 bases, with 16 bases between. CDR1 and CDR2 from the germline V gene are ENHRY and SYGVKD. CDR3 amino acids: CAISEWDGTNNEKLFF. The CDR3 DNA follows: TGTGCCATCAGTGAATGGGACGGGACTAACAATGAAAAACTGTTTTTT.

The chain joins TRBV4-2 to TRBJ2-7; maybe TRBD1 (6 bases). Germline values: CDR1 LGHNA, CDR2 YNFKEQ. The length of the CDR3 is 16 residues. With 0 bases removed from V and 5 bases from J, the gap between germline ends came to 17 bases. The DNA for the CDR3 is TGTGCCAGCAGCCAAGATTGGGGGCAGGGTGGCAACGAGCAGTACTTC. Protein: CASSQDWGQGGNEQYF.

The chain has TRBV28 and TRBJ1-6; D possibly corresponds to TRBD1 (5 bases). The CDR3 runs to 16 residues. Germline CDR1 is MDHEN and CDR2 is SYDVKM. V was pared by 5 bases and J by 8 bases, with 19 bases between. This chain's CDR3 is CASSRGGKGTDSPLHF. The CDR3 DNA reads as TGTGCCAGCAGTCGGGGGGGGAAGGGGACGGATTCACCCCTCCACTTT.